The count of the clone carrying this TCR beta chain is one. With 9 bases clipped from V and 6 bases from J, the junction kept 6 bases outside the gene matches. The CDR3 length is 14 residues. From germline, CDR1 is KGHDR and CDR2 SFDVKD. In the original processing: Nucleated cell counts were estimated from reference gene primer amplification. The table came from immunoSEQ multiplex PCR; TCRdb's copy has only in-frame clones and leaves some out. Clonal size and the V and J genes are those of that table, whereas D and trimming came from the DNA. The sample includes roughly 100,000 clones, about 88% of them seen just once. The record originates from a study of blood T cell repertoires in COVID-19. The wider study: Acute and convalescent COVID-19 specimens originated in the United States, Italy and Spain. In each case, the material was cDNA or gDNA derived from T cells, B-cell-depleted T cells, or PBMCs.

V is TRBV24-1 and J is TRBJ2-1; TRBD1 matches at 11 bases. The TCR was taken from a human donor in a cohort sampled during active COVID-19. The sequenced sample consisted of peripheral blood. The CDR3 sequence is CATAGTGGFNEQFF. In nucleotides, the CDR3 is TGTGCCACCGCCGGGACAGGGGGTTTCAATGAGCAGTTCTTC.